This TCR beta chain was observed in a study of response to subunit inactivated influenza vaccine. Whole-study findings and limits: The authors proposed limited new T cell recruitment per seasonal influenza vaccination.

Trimming removed 0 bases at V and 4 bases at J, with 16 bases between. This CDR3 has 18 residues. Looked up from germline, CDR1 is MNHEY and CDR2 is SVGAGI. At least ten counts were recorded for this clonotype. The antigen is undetermined. One entry per CDR3 protein, called by TCRdb with MiXCR from the RT-PCR reads. The table shows fewer than 200,000 distinct CDR3 sequences, with nearly 9.5% occurring only once. The clonotype comes from a man between 45 and 60 years old who received an inactivated influenza vaccine. Sample: non-naive T cells sorted from PBMCs, taken on the day of vaccination. The rearrangement links TRBV6-5 to TRBJ2-6; D is unresolved. CDR3 nucleotides: TGTGCCAGCAGTTACTCAATCGACACCCCGCAAGGGGCCAACGTCCTGACTTTC. It translates to CASSYSIDTPQGANVLTF.